Listed here are 25 T cell receptor beta chains from one sample, sequenced in a study of blood T cell repertoires in COVID-19. The repertoire was sequenced with immunoSEQ multiplex PCR; TCRdb's copy has only in-frame clones and lacks some. The profile covers tens of thousands of clones, with approximately 86% appearing a single time and more than 1.5% taken by the ten largest. Sequenced material: peripheral blood. The source of these receptors is an elderly woman with active or convalescent COVID-19.

The V and J genes are TRBV2 and TRBJ1-5; D may be TRBD1 (6 bases). Trimming left V 4 bases short and J 3 bases short, with 13 bases between. The CDR3 consists of 15 residues. Germline V gives CDR1 SNHLY, CDR2 FYNNEI. CDR3 protein: CASSAEQGINQPQHF. Here the CDR3 DNA reads TGTGCCAGCAGTGCGGAACAGGGAATCAATCAGCCCCAGCATTTT.

The V call is TRBV2, the J call TRBJ2-3; 12 bases match TRBD1. This CDR3 has 16 residues. V shed 6 bases, J shed 4 bases, and the junction held 8 bases outside the gene matches. The germline V gene has CDR1 SNHLY and CDR2 FYNNEI. This chain's CDR3 is CASSGPGQGAADTQYF. For the CDR3, the DNA is TGTGCCAGCAGCGGACCGGGACAGGGGGCGGCAGATACGCAGTATTTT.

This clone was seen a few times. The chain combines TRBV10-3 with TRBJ2-2; a weak D match, TRBD1 (6 bases). In germline, CDR1 is ENHRY, CDR2 SYGVKD. The CDR3 sequence is 13 residues long. Trimming left V 6 bases short and J 5 bases short, with 10 bases between. Here the CDR3 reads CAISLQGTGELFF. DNA of the CDR3: TGTGCCATCAGCCTACAGGGAACCGGGGAGCTGTTTTTT.

This clone was picked up one time. CDR3 sequence: CASSGQSSDTQYF. The CDR3 nucleotides read TGTGCCAGCAGCGGACAGTCCTCAGATACGCAGTATTTT. The V and J genes are TRBV7-2 and TRBJ2-3, with TRBD1 as a possible D gene (6 bases). The length of the CDR3 is 13 residues. Germline CDR1 reads SGHTA; CDR2 reads FQGNSA. Trimming shortened V by 5 bases and J by 4 bases, and 10 bases separated the two germline ends.

The CDR3 DNA follows: TGCAGCGTTGGGAAGGGGGCAGACTATGGCTACACCTTC. Translated, it gives CSVGKGADYGYTF. The gene calls are TRBV29-1 and TRBJ1-2, with 7 nucleotides matching TRBD1. CDR3 size: 13 residues. Per germline, CDR1 SQVTM and CDR2 ANQGSEA. Trimming took 4 bases from V and 3 from J; bases not matched to a gene: 5.

V usage is TRBV29-1 and J usage is TRBJ2-3; 7 bases agree with TRBD1. V lost 8 bases and J lost 2; bases outside the gene matches: 7. There are 13 residues in the CDR3. CDR1 and CDR2 from the germline V gene are SQVTM and ANQGSEA. The DNA of the CDR3 is TGCAGCACACGGGACAGCTTCACAGATACGCAGTATTTT. It encodes CSTRDSFTDTQYF.

The V call is TRBV27, the J call TRBJ1-5; 7 positions match TRBD1. Germline assignment: CDR1 MNHEY and CDR2 SMNVEV (reference sequence). Germline trimming cut 6 bases from V and 3 bases from J; bases unmatched to any gene: 8. This CDR3 comprises 15 residues. CDR3 in amino acids: CASRPGTALNQPQHF. CDR3 nucleotide sequence: TGTGCCAGCAGGCCCGGGACAGCGCTCAATCAGCCCCAGCATTTT.

The V and J genes are TRBV19 and TRBJ1-2, with D tentatively TRBD1 (6 bases). The CDR3 has 14 amino acids. V was clipped by 0 bases and J by 8 bases, with 13 bases between them. Germline CDR1 and CDR2: LNHDA and SQIVND (reference sequence). CDR3 nucleotides: TGTGCCAGTAGTATAGACCCAGGGGCTTTCGGCTACACCTTC. Amino acid sequence: CASSIDPGAFGYTF. Looking up the rest from reference TRBV19 and TRBJ1-2 gives the full variable domain: DGGITQSPKYLFRKEGQNVTLSCEQNLNHDAMYWYRQDPGQGLRLIYYSQIVNDFQKGDIAEGYSVSREKKESFPLTVTSAQKNPTAFYLCASSIDPGAFGYTFGSGTRLTVV.

The chain combines TRBV19 with TRBJ1-5, with D perhaps TRBD1 (6 bases). The V and J ends lost 5 bases and 3 bases respectively, with 11 bases between them. The CDR3 runs to 14 residues. The germline V gene encodes CDR1 LNHDA and CDR2 SQIVND (reference sequence). Here the CDR3 reads CASSPTGTNQPQHF. CDR3 DNA sequence: TGTGCCAGTAGTCCTACAGGGACCAATCAGCCCCAGCATTTT.

The rearrangement uses TRBV6-2 or TRBV6-3 and TRBJ2-7, with D possibly being TRBD2 (5 bases). V gave up 2 bases and J gave up 2 bases, with 13 bases separating them. CDR3 length: 15 amino acids. From germline, CDR1 is MNHEY and CDR2 SVGEGT. Here the CDR3 reads CASSYGGTVPYEQYF. As DNA, the CDR3 is TGTGCCAGCAGTTACGGAGGTACAGTGCCCTACGAGCAGTACTTC.

This chain links TRBV5-4 with TRBJ1-2; TRBD1 matches 8 bases. The germline CDR1 and CDR2 sequences are SGHNT and YYREEE (reference sequence). V shed 0 bases and J 2 bases; nucleotides not matched to a gene: 6. The CDR3 length is 16 residues. The CDR3 DNA reads as TGTGCCAGCAGCTTGGACCCCGGACAGGGCAACTATGGCTACACCTTC. This sequence encodes CASSLDPGQGNYGYTF.

As regards this clone: One end of the junction fails to match germline, which may point to a read error. This rearrangement joins TRBV5-1 to TRBJ1-1, with TRBD1 as a possible D gene (6 bases). Germline CDR1 SGHRS, CDR2 YFSETQ. The CDR3 totals 16 residues. The CDR3 sequence is CASNLLLGGRRTEAFF. Written as DNA, the CDR3 is TGCGCCAGCAACTTGTTATTAGGGGGAAGGCGTACTGAAGCTTTCTTT.

The chain links TRBV7-6 to TRBJ1-1, with D unresolved. Trimming cost V 2 bases and J 3 bases, with 13 bases left between them. This CDR3 has 15 residues. Germline V gene data show CDR1 as SGHVS and CDR2 as FNYEAQ. The CDR3: CASSLNTGWDTEAFF. The CDR3 region has the DNA TGTGCCAGCAGCTTAAATACGGGGTGGGACACTGAAGCTTTCTTT.

V is TRBV6-5 and J is TRBJ1-4; TRBD1 matches at 7 bases. With V trimmed by 5 bases and J by 4 bases, 7 bases remained unmatched. This CDR3 contains 15 residues. The germline gives CDR1 MNHEY, CDR2 SVGAGI. CDR3 loop: CASSLRQGINEKLFF. Here the CDR3 DNA reads TGTGCCAGCAGTCTTCGACAGGGTATTAATGAAAAACTGTTTTTT.

The table lists this clone with a count of one. The V and J genes are TRBV6-5 and TRBJ1-1, with a tentative D call TRBD1 (6 bases). The CDR3 spans 14 residues. Germline V gene lookup returns CDR1 MNHEY and CDR2 SVGAGI. The V and J ends lost 7 bases and 10 bases respectively, with 22 bases between them. The CDR3 loop is CASMGVGGLRGAFF. CDR3 nucleotide sequence: TGTGCCAGCATGGGTGTAGGGGGATTAAGGGGAGCTTTCTTT.

The chain combines TRBV18 with TRBJ1-2; perhaps TRBD1 as D (5 bases). The CDR3 covers 14 residues. CDR1 is KGHSH and CDR2 is LQKENI in the germline V gene. Trimming took 3 bases from V and 6 from J, leaving 14 bases between them. As DNA, the CDR3 is TGTGCCAGCTCACCTGACGCGGGGACTGATGGCTACACCTTC. It yields the protein CASSPDAGTDGYTF.

J is TRBJ1-4 and V is TRBV19; no firm D call. Trimming left V 6 bases short and J 0 bases short, with 14 bases between. Germline V lookup: CDR1 LNHDA, CDR2 SQIVND (reference sequence). This CDR3 has 16 residues. The chain's CDR3 is CASRPTSRATNEKLFF. The DNA for the CDR3 is TGTGCCAGTAGACCCACCTCGAGGGCAACTAATGAAAAACTGTTTTTT.

The chain is built from TRBV7-3 and TRBJ1-1; no firm D call. The CDR3 sequence is 13 residues long. The V and J ends lost 1 base and 8 bases respectively, with 11 bases between them. Germline V gene lookup returns CDR1 SGHTA and CDR2 FQGTGA. The CDR3 region has the DNA TGTGCCAGCAGCTTAATAACGGGAAGAGAAGCTTTCTTT. Translating gives CASSLITGREAFF.

The V gene is TRBV11-2, the J gene TRBJ2-2, with D unresolved. V was clipped by 1 base and J by 1 base, with 4 bases between them. The CDR3 runs to 14 residues. CDR1 is SGHAT and CDR2 is FQNNGV in the germline V gene. The chain's CDR3 is CASSLGGNTGELFF. CDR3 sequence (DNA): TGTGCCAGCAGCTTAGGCGGGAACACCGGGGAGCTGTTTTTT.

V is TRBV5-1 and J is TRBJ1-4; 7 bases line up with TRBD1. V gave up 2 bases and J gave up 4 bases; unmatched junction bases: 2. Germline CDR1 is SGHRS and CDR2 is YFSETQ. The CDR3 length is 14 residues. The chain's CDR3 is CASSFGQVNEKLFF. CDR3 coding DNA: TGCGCCAGCAGCTTTGGACAGGTTAATGAAAAACTGTTTTTT.

The chain combines TRBV12-3 or TRBV12-4 with TRBJ1-2, with no clear D. The CDR3 sequence is 11 residues long. V was trimmed by 6 bases and J by 6 bases, leaving 8 bases between them. The CDR3 protein is CASSPGNGYTF. The CDR3 DNA reads TGTGCCAGCAGCCCCGGTAATGGCTACACCTTC.

This clone was observed once. The chain employs TRBV5-1 and TRBJ2-5; TRBD2 matches 10 bases. CDR1 is SGHRS and CDR2 is YFSETQ in the germline V gene. V dropped 4 bases and J dropped 5; count of bases not matched to a gene: 11. The CDR3 sequence is 16 residues long. The CDR3 reads CASSRTLAGAGETQYF. The CDR3 DNA is TGCGCCAGCAGCCGAACGCTAGCGGGGGCCGGGGAGACCCAGTACTTC.

This chain connects TRBV3-1 (or the pseudogene TRBV3-2) to TRBJ2-3; 14 positions agree with TRBD2. Trimming cost V 4 bases and J 2 bases; bases outside gene matches: 5. The CDR3 is 17 amino acids. Germline CDR1 is LGHDT and CDR2 is YNNKEL (reference sequence). For the CDR3, the DNA is TGTGCCAGCAGCCGAGGACTAGCGGGGGGCCACACAGATACGCAGTATTTT. Its protein product is CASSRGLAGGHTDTQYF.

The V gene is TRBV5-1, the J gene TRBJ2-1; 7 positions agree with TRBD1. V shed 2 bases, J shed 4 bases, and the junction held 9 bases outside the gene matches. Germline V gene lookup returns CDR1 SGHRS and CDR2 YFSETQ. This CDR3 has 16 residues. The CDR3 DNA reads as TGCGCCAGCAGCTTATTTACCGGGACAGCTTACAATGAGCAGTTCTTC. It translates to CASSLFTGTAYNEQFF.

The gene calls are TRBV6-2 or TRBV6-3 and TRBJ2-1, with 7 bases that match TRBD2. V was clipped by 0 bases and J by 4 bases; unmatched bases: 6. Germline CDR1 and CDR2: MNHEY and SVGEGT. The CDR3 extends over 16 amino acids. The CDR3 spells CASSYSRTRGYNEQFF. The CDR3 DNA reads as TGTGCCAGCAGTTACTCGAGGACTAGGGGTTACAATGAGCAGTTCTTC.